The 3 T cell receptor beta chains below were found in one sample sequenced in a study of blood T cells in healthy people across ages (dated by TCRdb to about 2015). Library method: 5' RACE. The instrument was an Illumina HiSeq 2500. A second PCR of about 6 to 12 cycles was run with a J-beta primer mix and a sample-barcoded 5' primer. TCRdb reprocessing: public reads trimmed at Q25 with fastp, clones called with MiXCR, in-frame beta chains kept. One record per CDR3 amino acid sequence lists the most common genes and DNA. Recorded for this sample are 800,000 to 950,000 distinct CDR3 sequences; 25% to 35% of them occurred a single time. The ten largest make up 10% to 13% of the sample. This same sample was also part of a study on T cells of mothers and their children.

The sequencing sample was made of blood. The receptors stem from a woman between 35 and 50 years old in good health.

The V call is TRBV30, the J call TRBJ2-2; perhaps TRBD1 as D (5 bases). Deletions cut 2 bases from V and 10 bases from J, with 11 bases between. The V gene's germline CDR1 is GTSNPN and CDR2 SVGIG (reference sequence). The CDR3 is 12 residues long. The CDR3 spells CAWSWQGVELFF. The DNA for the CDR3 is TGTGCCTGGAGTTGGCAGGGTGTGGAGCTGTTTTTT.

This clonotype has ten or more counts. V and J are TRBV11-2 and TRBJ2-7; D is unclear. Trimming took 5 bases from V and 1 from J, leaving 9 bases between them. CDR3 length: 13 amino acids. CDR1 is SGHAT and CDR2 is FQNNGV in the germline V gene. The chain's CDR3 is CASSPGESYEQYF. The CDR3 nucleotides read TGTGCCAGCAGCCCGGGTGAATCCTACGAGCAGTACTTC.

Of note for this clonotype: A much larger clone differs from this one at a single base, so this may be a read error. The CDR3 sequence: CASSQVNPTYGQYF. The CDR3 DNA reads as TGCGCCAGCAGCCAAGTAAATCCTACCTACGGGCAGTACTTC. The chain carries TRBV4-1 and TRBJ2-7, with D unresolved. CDR1 MGHRA and CDR2 YSYEKL come from the germline V gene. This CDR3 is 14 amino acids long.